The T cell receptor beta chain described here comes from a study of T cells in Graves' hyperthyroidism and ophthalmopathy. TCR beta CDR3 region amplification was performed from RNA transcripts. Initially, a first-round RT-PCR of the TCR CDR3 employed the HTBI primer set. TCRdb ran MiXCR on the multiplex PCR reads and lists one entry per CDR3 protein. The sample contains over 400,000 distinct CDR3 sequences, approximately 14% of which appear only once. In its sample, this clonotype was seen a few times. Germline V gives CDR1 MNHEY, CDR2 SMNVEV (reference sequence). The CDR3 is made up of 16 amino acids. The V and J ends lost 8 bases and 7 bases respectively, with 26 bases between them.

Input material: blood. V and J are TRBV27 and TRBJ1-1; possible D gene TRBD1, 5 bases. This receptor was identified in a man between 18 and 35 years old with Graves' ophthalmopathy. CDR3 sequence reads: CASWDNGARASIEAFF. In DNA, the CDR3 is TGTGCCAGCTGGGATAACGGGGCCAGGGCCTCGATTGAAGCTTTCTTT.